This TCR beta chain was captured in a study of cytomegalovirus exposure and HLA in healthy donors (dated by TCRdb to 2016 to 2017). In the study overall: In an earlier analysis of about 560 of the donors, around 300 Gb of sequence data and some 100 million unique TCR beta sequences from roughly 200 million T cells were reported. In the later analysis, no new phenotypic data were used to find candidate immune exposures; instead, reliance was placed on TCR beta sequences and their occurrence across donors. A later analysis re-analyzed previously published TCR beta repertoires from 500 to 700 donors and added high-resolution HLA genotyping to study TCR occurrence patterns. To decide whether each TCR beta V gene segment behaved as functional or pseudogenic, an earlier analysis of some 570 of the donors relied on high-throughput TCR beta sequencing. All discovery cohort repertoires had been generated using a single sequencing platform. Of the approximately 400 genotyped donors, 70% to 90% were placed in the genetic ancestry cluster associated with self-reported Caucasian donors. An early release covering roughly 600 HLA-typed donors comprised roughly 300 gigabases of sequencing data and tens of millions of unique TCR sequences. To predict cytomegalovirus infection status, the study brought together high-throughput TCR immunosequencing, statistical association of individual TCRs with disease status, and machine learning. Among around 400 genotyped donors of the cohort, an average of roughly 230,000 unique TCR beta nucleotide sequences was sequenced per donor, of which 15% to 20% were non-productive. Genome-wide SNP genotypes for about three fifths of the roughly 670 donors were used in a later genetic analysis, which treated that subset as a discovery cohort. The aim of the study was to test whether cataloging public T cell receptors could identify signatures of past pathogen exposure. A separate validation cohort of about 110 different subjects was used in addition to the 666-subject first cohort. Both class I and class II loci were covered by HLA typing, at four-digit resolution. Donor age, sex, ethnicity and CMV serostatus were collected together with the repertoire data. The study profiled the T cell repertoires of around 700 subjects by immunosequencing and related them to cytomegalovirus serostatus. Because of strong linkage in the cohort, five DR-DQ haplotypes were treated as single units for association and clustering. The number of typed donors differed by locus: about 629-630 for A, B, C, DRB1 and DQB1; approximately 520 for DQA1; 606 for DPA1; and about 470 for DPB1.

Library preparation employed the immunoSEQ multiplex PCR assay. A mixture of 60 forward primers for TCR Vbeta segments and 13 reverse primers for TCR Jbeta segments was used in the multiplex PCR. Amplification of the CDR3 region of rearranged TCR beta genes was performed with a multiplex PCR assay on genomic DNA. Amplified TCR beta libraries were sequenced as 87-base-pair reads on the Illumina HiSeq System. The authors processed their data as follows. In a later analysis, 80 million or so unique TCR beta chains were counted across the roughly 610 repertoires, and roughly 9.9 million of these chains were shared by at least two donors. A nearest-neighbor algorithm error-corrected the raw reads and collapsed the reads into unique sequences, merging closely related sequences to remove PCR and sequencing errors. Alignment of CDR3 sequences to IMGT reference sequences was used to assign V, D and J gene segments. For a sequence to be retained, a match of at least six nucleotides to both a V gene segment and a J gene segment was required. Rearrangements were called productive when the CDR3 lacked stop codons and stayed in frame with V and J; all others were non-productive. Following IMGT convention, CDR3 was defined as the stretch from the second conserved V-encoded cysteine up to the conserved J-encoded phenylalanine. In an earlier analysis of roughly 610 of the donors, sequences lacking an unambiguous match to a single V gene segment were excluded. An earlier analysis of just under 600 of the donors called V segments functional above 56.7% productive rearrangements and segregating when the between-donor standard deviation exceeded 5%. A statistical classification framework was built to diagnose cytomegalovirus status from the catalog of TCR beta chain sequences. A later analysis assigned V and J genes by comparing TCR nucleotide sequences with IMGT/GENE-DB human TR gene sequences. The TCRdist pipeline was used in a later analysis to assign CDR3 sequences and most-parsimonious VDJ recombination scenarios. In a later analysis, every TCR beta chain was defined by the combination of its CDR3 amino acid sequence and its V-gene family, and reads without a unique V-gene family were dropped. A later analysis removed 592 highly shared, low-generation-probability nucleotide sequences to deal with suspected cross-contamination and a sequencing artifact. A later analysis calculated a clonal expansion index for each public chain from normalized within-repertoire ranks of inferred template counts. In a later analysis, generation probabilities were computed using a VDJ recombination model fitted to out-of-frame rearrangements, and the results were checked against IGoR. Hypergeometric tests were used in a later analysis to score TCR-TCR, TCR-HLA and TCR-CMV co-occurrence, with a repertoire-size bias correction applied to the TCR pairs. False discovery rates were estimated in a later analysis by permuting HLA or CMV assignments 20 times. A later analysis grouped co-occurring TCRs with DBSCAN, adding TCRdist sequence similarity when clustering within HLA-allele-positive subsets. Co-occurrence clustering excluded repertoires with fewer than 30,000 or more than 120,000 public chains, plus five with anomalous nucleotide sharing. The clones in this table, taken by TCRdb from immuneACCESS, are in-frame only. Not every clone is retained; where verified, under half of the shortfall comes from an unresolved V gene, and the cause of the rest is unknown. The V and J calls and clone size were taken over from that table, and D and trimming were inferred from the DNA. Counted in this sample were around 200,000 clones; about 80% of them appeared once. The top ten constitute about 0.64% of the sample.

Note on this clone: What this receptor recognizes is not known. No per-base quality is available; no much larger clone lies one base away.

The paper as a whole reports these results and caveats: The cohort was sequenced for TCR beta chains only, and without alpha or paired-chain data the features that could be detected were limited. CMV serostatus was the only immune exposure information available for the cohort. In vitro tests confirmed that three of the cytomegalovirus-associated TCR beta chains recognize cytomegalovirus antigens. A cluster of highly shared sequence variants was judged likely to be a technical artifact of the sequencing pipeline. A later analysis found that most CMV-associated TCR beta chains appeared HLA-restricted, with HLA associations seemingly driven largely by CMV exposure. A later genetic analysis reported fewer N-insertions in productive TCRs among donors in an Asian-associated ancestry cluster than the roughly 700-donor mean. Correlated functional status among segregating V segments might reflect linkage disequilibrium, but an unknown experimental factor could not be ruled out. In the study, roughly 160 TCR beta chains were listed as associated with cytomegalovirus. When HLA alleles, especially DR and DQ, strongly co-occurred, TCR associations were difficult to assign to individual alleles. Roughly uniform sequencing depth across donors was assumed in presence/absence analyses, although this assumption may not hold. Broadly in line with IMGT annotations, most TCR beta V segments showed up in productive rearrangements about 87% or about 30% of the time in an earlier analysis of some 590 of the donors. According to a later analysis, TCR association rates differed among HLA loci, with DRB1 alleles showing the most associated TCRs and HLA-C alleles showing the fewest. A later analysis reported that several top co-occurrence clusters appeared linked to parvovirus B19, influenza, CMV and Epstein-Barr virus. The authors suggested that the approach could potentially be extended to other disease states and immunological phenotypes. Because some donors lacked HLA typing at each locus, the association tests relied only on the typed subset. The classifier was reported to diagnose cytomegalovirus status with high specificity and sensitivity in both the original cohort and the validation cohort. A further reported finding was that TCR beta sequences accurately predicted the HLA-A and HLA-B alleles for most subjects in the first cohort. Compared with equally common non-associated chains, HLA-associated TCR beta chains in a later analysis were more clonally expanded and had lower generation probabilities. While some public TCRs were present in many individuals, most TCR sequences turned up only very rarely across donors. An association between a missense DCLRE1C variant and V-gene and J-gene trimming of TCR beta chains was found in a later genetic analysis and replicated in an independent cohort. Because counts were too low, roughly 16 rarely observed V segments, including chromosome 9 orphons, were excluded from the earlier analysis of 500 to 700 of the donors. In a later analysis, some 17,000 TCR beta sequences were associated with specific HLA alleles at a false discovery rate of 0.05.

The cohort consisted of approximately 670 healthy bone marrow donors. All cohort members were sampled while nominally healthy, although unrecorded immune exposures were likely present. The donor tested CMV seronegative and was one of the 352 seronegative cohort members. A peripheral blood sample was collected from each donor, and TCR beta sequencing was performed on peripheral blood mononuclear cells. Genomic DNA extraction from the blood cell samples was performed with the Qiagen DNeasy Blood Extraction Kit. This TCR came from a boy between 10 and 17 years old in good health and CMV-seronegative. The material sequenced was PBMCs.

This receptor has the CDR3 CSARENTAFF. The DNA is as follows: TGCAGTGCTAGAGAAAACACAGCTTTCTTT. This chain joins TRBV20-1 to TRBJ1-1; the D segment cannot be called with confidence. From its cysteine to its phenylalanine, the CDR3 spans 10 amino acids. The CDR3 DNA has 30 bases and is translated from base 1. Trimming at the junction amounts to 0 bases on V and 10 bases on J, and the germline ends lie 6 bases apart. Based on the germline V gene (reference sequence), the CDR1 and CDR2 sequences are DFQATT and SNEGSKA.